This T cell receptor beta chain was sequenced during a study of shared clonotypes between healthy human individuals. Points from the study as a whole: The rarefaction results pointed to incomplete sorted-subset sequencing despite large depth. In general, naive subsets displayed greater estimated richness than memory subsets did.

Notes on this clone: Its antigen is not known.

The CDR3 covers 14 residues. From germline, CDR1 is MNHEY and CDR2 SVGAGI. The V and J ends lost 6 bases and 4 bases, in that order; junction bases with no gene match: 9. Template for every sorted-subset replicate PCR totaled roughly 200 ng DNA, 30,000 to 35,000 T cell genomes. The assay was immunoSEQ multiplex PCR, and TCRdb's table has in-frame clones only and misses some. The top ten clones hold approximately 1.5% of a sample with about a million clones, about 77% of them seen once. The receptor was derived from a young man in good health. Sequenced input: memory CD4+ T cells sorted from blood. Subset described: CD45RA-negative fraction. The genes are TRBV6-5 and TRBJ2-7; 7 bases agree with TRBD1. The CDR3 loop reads CASSRVGGWYEQYF. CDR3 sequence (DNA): TGTGCCAGCAGCCGCGTAGGGGGCTGGTACGAGCAGTACTTC.